This T cell receptor (beta chain) was documented in a study of neoadjuvant anti-PD-1 for oral cavity cancer. Across the study: Around day 43, patients without progression received a fourth nivolumab dose before surgery.

Here immunoSEQ multiplex PCR was the method, and the copy in TCRdb shows in-frame clones only, minus some. The sample records more than 30,000 clones, around 40% being singletons. The sample holds a few counts of this clone. Germline CDR1 reads SGDLS; CDR2 reads YYNGEE. Trimming removed 0 bases from V and 8 bases from J, with 12 bases in between. CDR3 length: 14 residues. Specified time point: after neoadjuvant nivolumab, at surgical resection. Patients had HPV-negative, locally advanced oral cavity squamous cell carcinoma. Source: tumor tissue, taken after nivolumab (anti-PD-1) treatment. The sequence was obtained from a person between 40 and 85 years old with oral cavity squamous cell carcinoma. V usage is TRBV9 and J usage is TRBJ2-4; D remains unclear. The CDR3 bases are TGTGCCAGCAGCGTAGGCCGACTCACAGACATTCAGTACTTC. This codes for CASSVGRLTDIQYF.